These 27 T cell receptor beta chains share one sample of origin, sequenced in a study of regulatory T cells in long-lasting Graves disease. With iRepertoire HTBI primers and Arm-PCR of CDR3 regions, TCR beta libraries were built. TCRdb itself ran the multiplex PCR reads through MiXCR, one entry per CDR3 protein. This table holds hundreds of thousands of distinct CDR3 sequences, roughly 23% found once. The time point was: persistent/refractory GD, antithyroid drugs over 5 years with positive TRAb. Scientists built the TCR library using RNA that was extracted from PBMCs. Sequencing was performed on peripheral blood mononuclear cells (PBMCs), taken when the disease was refractory, from a patient treated with antithyroid drugs. These receptors all come from a female donor with Graves disease.

There are a few counts of this clonotype. The chain employs TRBV7-8 and TRBJ2-7; D is possibly TRBD2 (5 bases). The length of the CDR3 is 15 residues. Germline CDR1 reads SGHVS; CDR2 reads FQNEAQ. The V end lost 1 base, the J end lost 0 bases, and 10 bases lay between the germline ends. The CDR3 DNA is TGTGCCAGCAGCTTAGGTGGACTTAGCTCCTACGAGCAGTACTTC. It yields the protein CASSLGGLSSYEQYF.

The J gene is TRBJ2-2, the V gene TRBV3-1; perhaps TRBD2 as D (5 bases). Per the germline V gene, CDR1 is LGHDT and CDR2 is YNNKEL (reference sequence). There are 17 residues in the CDR3. V was pared by 1 base and J by 4 bases, with 16 bases between. The CDR3: CASSQVRPVGVTGELFF. The DNA for the CDR3 is TGTGCCAGCAGCCAAGTCCGCCCAGTGGGAGTCACCGGGGAGCTGTTTTTT. Full variable domain (remainder filled in from reference TRBV3-1 and TRBJ2-2): DTAVSQTPKYLVTQMGNDKSIKCEQNLGHDTMYWYKQDSKKFLKIMFSYNNKELIINETVPNRFSPKSPDKAHLNLHINSLELGDSAVYFCASSQVRPVGVTGELFFGEGSRLTVL.

This clonotype was detected only a few times. V is TRBV7-8 and J is TRBJ2-3, with D possibly being TRBD2 (5 bases). In germline, CDR1 is SGHVS, CDR2 FQNEAQ. The CDR3 runs 13 residues. V shed 8 bases and J shed 2 bases, with 11 bases lying between them. CDR3 region: CASERGPTDTQYF. CDR3 sequence (DNA): TGTGCCAGCGAAAGAGGGCCCACAGATACGCAGTATTTT. The full variable domain, rest sourced from reference TRBV7-8 and TRBJ2-3, is GAGVSQSPRYKVAKRGQDVALRCDPISGHVSLFWYQQALGQGPEFLTYFQNEAQLDKSGLPSDRFFAERPEGSVSTLKIQRTQQEDSAVYLCASERGPTDTQYFGPGTRLTVL.

The chain recombines TRBV5-4 with TRBJ2-3; D is undetermined. V was shortened by 2 bases and J by 2 bases, with 15 bases between the two germline ends. Germline CDR1 reads SGHNT; CDR2 reads YYREEE (reference sequence). This CDR3 spans 16 amino acids. CDR3 sequence (DNA): TGTGCCAGCAGCTTCGATTGGACCCTACTCACAGATACGCAGTATTTT. It yields the protein CASSFDWTLLTDTQYF.

There are many counts of this clonotype. The chain is built from TRBV2 and TRBJ2-6; D is ambiguous. The V gene's germline CDR1 is SNHLY and CDR2 FYNNEI. The CDR3 is made up of 15 amino acids. Trimming cost V 4 bases and J 3 bases, with 10 bases left between them. The DNA of the CDR3 is TGTGCCAGCAGTGTTTCCCGGGTTGGGGCCAACGTCCTGACTTTC. Its translation is CASSVSRVGANVLTF.

The rearrangement uses TRBV30 and TRBJ2-1, with 10 bases matching TRBD2. The CDR3 length is 15 residues. Germline-derived CDR1 and CDR2 are GTSNPN and SVGIG (reference sequence). Trimming cost V 0 bases and J 8 bases; bases outside gene matches: 7. DNA of the CDR3: TGTGCCTGGAGTGTACGGGCTAGCGGGAGTGATGAGCAGTTCTTC. Its protein product is CAWSVRASGSDEQFF.

This clonotype was observed a handful of times. Given the absence of the conserved phenylalanine or tryptophan at the CDR3 end, a read error is likely. It is unclear where the CDR3 begins or ends on the DNA, so no DNA is shown, and the CDR3 is as TCRdb lists it. The rearrangement uses TRBV12-3 or TRBV12-4 and TRBJ2-3; the D segment call TRBD2 is taken from the table without a DNA check. The CDR3 is 14 residues long, ends included. CDR3 residues: CASSLRDQNSYREI.

The chain employs TRBV15 and TRBJ2-1; the D gene is possibly TRBD2 (5 bases). Germline CDR1 is LNHNV and CDR2 is YYDKDF (reference sequence). With 5 bases removed from V and 4 bases from J, the gap between germline ends came to 12 bases. The CDR3 sequence is 14 residues long. The CDR3 loop reads CATSVPGEYNEQFF. For the CDR3, the DNA is TGTGCCACCAGCGTGCCCGGGGAATACAATGAGCAGTTCTTC.

This clonotype occurred many times. The chain carries TRBV6-2 or TRBV6-3 and TRBJ2-7; perhaps TRBD1 as D (6 bases). CDR1 and CDR2 (germline): MNHEY, SVGEGT. V lost 5 bases and J lost 0, with 17 bases in between. This CDR3 has 16 amino acids. CDR3 sequence reads: CASSESGTLGSYEQYF. CDR3 bases: TGTGCCAGCAGTGAGTCCGGGACATTGGGCTCCTACGAGCAGTACTTC.

The genes are TRBV9 and TRBJ1-1; possible D gene TRBD1, 5 bases. The germline V gene encodes CDR1 SGDLS and CDR2 YYNGEE. The CDR3 consists of 18 residues. The ends were cut back, 3 bases at V and 6 bases at J, with 27 bases in the middle. CDR3 protein: CASSEVANSGTGISEAFF. The CDR3 nucleotides are TGTGCCAGCAGCGAAGTGGCCAACTCCGGGACGGGCATTTCTGAAGCTTTCTTT.

Only a few counts were recorded for this clonotype. Germline and junction disagree at one end, which may indicate a read error. The rearrangement links TRBV7-9 to TRBJ2-1, with 14 bases lining up with TRBD2. The CDR3 loop spans 15 amino acids. Per germline, CDR1 SEHNR and CDR2 FQNEAQ (reference sequence). The CDR3 nucleotides are TGTGCCAGCAGCCCGCGGGGACTAGCGGGAGCTGAGCAGTTCTTT. Its protein is CASSPRGLAGAEQFF. The variable domain in full, completed from reference TRBV7-9 and TRBJ2-1, reads DTGVSQNPRHKITKRGQNVTFRCDPISEHNRLYWYRQTLGQGPEFLTYFQNEAQLEKSRLLSDRFSAERPKGSFSTLEIQRTEQGDSAMYLCASSPRGLAGAEQFFGPGTRLTVL.

In this sample, this clonotype turned up a few times. V usage is TRBV5-1 and J usage is TRBJ1-5; tentative D call: TRBD1 (5 bases). This CDR3 is built from 13 residues. Trimming pared 2 bases from V and 8 bases from J, leaving 11 bases between. CDR1 and CDR2 (germline): SGHRS, YFSETQ. CDR3 sequence: CASSLGDSKPQHF. Written as DNA, the CDR3 is TGCGCCAGCAGCTTAGGGGACTCTAAGCCCCAGCATTTT. The full variable domain, in which reference TRBV5-1 and TRBJ1-5 provide the parts outside the CDR3, is KAGVTQTPRYLIKTRGQQVTLSCSPISGHRSVSWYQQTPGQGLQFLFEYFSETQRNKGNFPGRFSGRQFSNSRSEMNVSTLELGDSALYLCASSLGDSKPQHFGDGTRLSIL.

This clonotype has more than one count but fewer than ten. V and J are TRBV20-1 and TRBJ2-5; 8 bases are shared with TRBD2. V lost 6 bases, J lost 5 bases, and 11 bases stayed unmatched. Germline loops: CDR1 DFQATT, CDR2 SNEGSKA (reference sequence). The CDR3 consists of 14 residues. In DNA, the CDR3 is TGCAGTGCAATTAGCGGGAAGGGGAGGGAGACCCAGTACTTC. It specifies CSAISGKGRETQYF.

In its sample, this clonotype was seen a few times. The V gene is TRBV29-1, the J gene TRBJ2-2, with D unresolved. Germline values: CDR1 SQVTM, CDR2 ANQGSEA. Trimming pared 6 bases from V and 5 bases from J, leaving 13 bases between. This CDR3 is 13 amino acids long. The CDR3 sequence: CSVRTAETGELFF. CDR3 DNA sequence: TGCAGCGTCAGGACGGCGGAGACCGGGGAGCTGTTTTTT.

About this clonotype itself: This may arise from a read error, as a much more abundant clone is one base away. V and J are TRBV30 and TRBJ2-5; D unresolved. The CDR3 sequence is 11 residues long. Per the germline V gene, CDR1 is GTSNPN and CDR2 is SVGIG (reference sequence). The CDR3 DNA sequence: TGTACCTGGACCCTAGGAGAGACCCAGTACTTC. It specifies CTWTLGETQYF.

This clonotype appeared a few times. The V and J genes are TRBV20-1 and TRBJ2-7, with D perhaps matching TRBD2 (6 bases). V lost 6 bases to trimming and J lost 5 bases, with 17 bases between them. CDR3 length: 13 amino acids. The germline gives CDR1 DFQATT, CDR2 SNEGSKA (reference sequence). The CDR3 coding sequence is TGCAGTGCATCGGGGGAGGACCTCCACGAGCAGTACTTC. Translated, it gives CSASGEDLHEQYF.

This clonotype was observed at least ten times. The rearrangement joins TRBV25-1 to TRBJ1-6; TRBD1 matches at 7 bases. CDR3 size: 17 residues. Germline-derived CDR1 and CDR2 are MGHDK and SYGVNS. The J segment lost 0 bases and the V segment lost 6 bases, leaving 8 bases of the junction unmatched. CDR3 amino acids: CASSAQGRSSYNSPLHF. The CDR3 bases are TGTGCCAGCAGCGCACAGGGGCGCAGCTCCTATAATTCACCCCTCCACTTT.

This clonotype occurred many times. V gene TRBV28 combines with J gene TRBJ1-5; a weak D match, TRBD1 (5 bases). CDR3 length: 13 amino acids. Germline assignment: CDR1 MDHEN and CDR2 SYDVKM. V lost 5 bases to trimming and J lost 4 bases, with 9 bases between them. CDR3 region: CASSRGGNQPQHF. CDR3 DNA sequence: TGTGCCAGCAGTCGTGGGGGAAATCAGCCCCAGCATTTT. Together with reference TRBV28 and TRBJ1-5, the CDR3 gives the full variable domain: DVKVTQSSRYLVKRTGEKVFLECVQDMDHENMFWYRQDPGLGLRLIYFSYDVKMKEKGDIPEGYSVSREKKERFSLILESASTNQTSMYLCASSRGGNQPQHFGDGTRLSIL.

This clonotype was seen many times. The CDR3 DNA reads as TGTGCCAGCAGTACCCCCTGGGGAGGACTAGCGGCCGAGCAGTACTTC. Translation gives CASSTPWGGLAAEQYF. This chain uses TRBV28 with TRBJ2-7; TRBD2 matches 10 bases. The CDR3 extends over 16 amino acids. V dropped 5 bases and J dropped 6; count of bases not matched to a gene: 13. Germline lookup yields CDR1 MDHEN and CDR2 SYDVKM.

This clonotype was counted only a few times. The chain uses TRBV10-3 and TRBJ2-7; the D is unclear. Germline V gene sequence: CDR1 ENHRY, CDR2 SYGVKD. This CDR3 is 15 amino acids long. V lost 4 bases and J lost 3, with 16 bases in between. CDR3 amino acids: CAISARALIGYEQYF. The CDR3 DNA reads TGTGCCATCAGTGCTCGAGCCCTTATAGGCTACGAGCAGTACTTC.

The sample holds a few counts of this clonotype. The chain couples TRBV5-5 to TRBJ2-5, with D maybe TRBD1 (6 bases). V lost 3 bases to trimming and J lost 3 bases, with 18 bases between them. CDR3 length: 16 residues. The germline V gene has CDR1 SGHKS and CDR2 YYEKEE (reference sequence). The CDR3 DNA reads as TGTGCCAGCAGCTCATTTGGAGTGGGGGCTAAAGAGACCCAGTACTTC. Translation gives CASSSFGVGAKETQYF.

V is TRBV7-9 and J is TRBJ2-3, with TRBD2 identical over 9 bases. Germline CDR1 SEHNR, CDR2 FQNEAQ (reference sequence). V was clipped by 5 bases and J by 6 bases; unmatched bases: 3. The CDR3 consists of 13 residues. The CDR3 is CASSKLAGDTQYF. CDR3 bases: TGTGCCAGCAGCAAACTAGCGGGTGATACGCAGTATTTT.

The chain combines TRBV6-1 with TRBJ1-1; maybe TRBD1 (5 bases). V shed 5 bases and J shed 6 bases, with 16 bases lying between them. Germline V gene data show CDR1 as MNHNS and CDR2 as SASEGT. This CDR3 is 14 amino acids long. The CDR3 spells CASSRGVPTAEAFF. For the CDR3, the DNA is TGTGCCAGCAGTCGAGGGGTTCCGACGGCTGAAGCTTTCTTT.

In this sample, this clonotype turned up many times. This chain joins TRBV12-3 or TRBV12-4 and TRBJ2-2; D is unclear. This CDR3 spans 14 amino acids. Deletions cut 3 bases from V and 3 bases from J, with 8 bases between. The CDR3 loop reads CASSLTRDTGELFF. The CDR3, as DNA: TGTGCCAGCAGTTTGACCAGAGACACCGGGGAGCTGTTTTTT.

The gene calls are TRBV6-9 and TRBJ2-7, with D perhaps matching TRBD1 or TRBD2 (6 bases each). V was shortened by 3 bases and J by 1 base, with 16 bases between the two germline ends. The CDR3 is made up of 16 amino acids. CDR1 is MNHGY, CDR2 SVAAGI, per germline. CDR3 amino acids: CASSYPPGGLSYEQYF. Here the CDR3 DNA reads TGTGCCAGCAGTTACCCTCCCGGGGGCTTATCCTACGAGCAGTACTTC.

The chain couples TRBV6-5 to TRBJ2-1; D possibly uses TRBD1 or TRBD2 (5 bases each). V lost 0 bases and J lost 8, with 11 bases in between. This CDR3 is 14 amino acids long. Germline V gene lookup returns CDR1 MNHEY and CDR2 SVGAGI. The chain's CDR3 is CASSYSDSGDEQFF. CDR3 bases: TGTGCCAGCAGTTACTCCGACAGCGGAGATGAGCAGTTCTTC.

This clonotype was picked up many times. The J gene is TRBJ1-6, the V gene TRBV11-2; D gene ambiguous. The ends were cut back, 5 bases at V and 7 bases at J, with 9 bases in the middle. This CDR3 has 13 residues. Germline V gene lookup returns CDR1 SGHAT and CDR2 FQNNGV. CDR3 in DNA: TGTGCCAGCAGCCCTGACCACAATTCACCCCTCCACTTT. This gives the protein CASSPDHNSPLHF.